This TCR beta chain was sequenced in a study of T cells in Graves' hyperthyroidism and ophthalmopathy. For this clonotype: Its target is unknown.

Study-level points and caveats: Ophthalmopathy stood apart from stable hyperthyroidism in a 13 V-J model.

It was uncontrolled infection, other autoimmune disease, pregnancy or lactation that excluded patients. Amplification yielded TCR beta CDR3 regions, with RNA transcripts as the source. First-round RT-PCR with HTBI primers amplified the TCR CDR3 region. MiXCR was run by TCRdb on the multiplex PCR reads, yielding one entry per CDR3 protein. Among hundreds of thousands of distinct CDR3 sequences listed, nearly 45% were seen once. The sample taken for sequencing was peripheral blood or thyroid tissue (not recorded which). The receptor was derived from an adult man with Graves' disease, either hyperthyroidism or ophthalmopathy (not recorded which).

The CDR3 sequence: CASRVRTGDSYEQYF. DNA for the CDR3: TGTGCCAGTAGGGTTCGGACAGGGGACTCCTACGAGCAGTACTTC. J is TRBJ2-7 and V is TRBV19; 9 positions match TRBD1. CDR1 is LNHDA, CDR2 SQIVND, per germline (reference sequence). V was clipped by 6 bases and J by 0 bases; unmatched bases: 6. CDR3 size: 15 residues.